The 27 T cell receptor beta chains listed next were all sequenced from one sample in a study of T-cell memory formation after mild COVID-19. TCRdb redid the calling of the 5' RACE reads with MiXCR, one entry per CDR3 protein. The sample has 400,000 to 500,000 distinct CDR3 sequences, 15% to 20% seen once. Sequencing was performed on PBMCs or a T cell subset sorted from them (not recorded which). These receptors were collected from a man aged 18 to 30 who had mild COVID-19 (a few samples of this study predate the infection). Cell type and time point are not known.

The chain is built from TRBV3-1 and TRBJ1-6, with TRBD1 identical over 7 bases. V shed 4 bases, J shed 6 bases, and the junction held 3 bases outside the gene matches. The CDR3 contains 14 residues. The germline V gene encodes CDR1 LGHDT and CDR2 YNNKEL (reference sequence). This CDR3 reads CASSPGQTNSPLHF. The DNA of the CDR3 is TGTGCCAGCAGCCCGGGACAGACTAATTCACCCCTCCACTTT.

The chain combines TRBV27 with TRBJ2-5, with 11 positions matching TRBD2. The J segment lost 5 bases and the V segment lost 5 bases, leaving 13 bases of the junction unmatched. The germline gives CDR1 MNHEY, CDR2 SMNVEV (reference sequence). This CDR3 is 17 amino acids long. The CDR3 DNA follows: TGTGCCAGCAGTCTCGGGACTAGCGGCCTCTCCCAGGAGACCCAGTACTTC. This sequence encodes CASSLGTSGLSQETQYF.

The rearrangement links TRBV25-1 to TRBJ1-2; D uncertain. Trimming stripped 3 bases from V and 8 bases from J, with 10 bases between. Germline V gene sequence: CDR1 MGHDK, CDR2 SYGVNS. This CDR3 comprises 12 residues. The DNA of the CDR3 is TGTGCCAGCAGTGATGACCGGGAGGGCTACACCTTC. Translated, it gives CASSDDREGYTF.

A few counts support this clonotype. The V call is TRBV5-1, the J call TRBJ2-1; 8 nucleotides align to TRBD1. The germline CDR1 and CDR2 sequences are SGHRS and YFSETQ. There are 17 residues in the CDR3. V lost 6 bases, J lost 2 bases, and 13 bases stayed unmatched. This chain's CDR3 is CASKGALTGGTYNEQFF. Written as DNA, the CDR3 is TGCGCCAGCAAGGGGGCCCTAACAGGGGGAACCTACAATGAGCAGTTCTTC.

This clonotype was seen more than once but under ten times. The rearrangement links TRBV7-9 to TRBJ2-1; D perhaps matches TRBD1 (5 bases). CDR1 SEHNR and CDR2 FQNEAQ come from the germline V gene (reference sequence). V lost 2 bases to trimming and J lost 10 bases, with 15 bases between them. This CDR3 comprises 14 residues. The CDR3 region is CASSLSGQGWEQFF. CDR3 nucleotide sequence: TGTGCCAGCAGCTTATCGGGCCAGGGCTGGGAGCAGTTCTTC.

This clonotype was seen ten or more times. The J gene is TRBJ2-7, the V gene TRBV5-4; possible D gene TRBD2, 5 bases. Germline V CDR1 and CDR2: SGHNT, YYREEE (reference sequence). V gave up 4 bases and J gave up 7 bases, with 18 bases separating them. The CDR3 consists of 14 residues. CDR3 amino acids: CASSRGLTTGEQYF. CDR3 nucleotide sequence: TGTGCCAGCAGCCGCGGGTTAACTACGGGAGAGCAGTACTTC. Full variable domain (rest looked up from reference TRBV5-4 and TRBJ2-7): ETGVTQSPTHLIKTRGQQVTLRCSSQSGHNTVSWYQQALGQGPQFIFQYYREEENGRGNFPPRFSGLQFPNYSSELNVNALELDDSALYLCASSRGLTTGEQYFGPGTRLTVT.

The chain couples TRBV4-3 to TRBJ2-3; D possibly matches TRBD1 or TRBD2 (5 bases each). CDR1 is LGHNA, CDR2 YSLEER, per germline. The ends were cut back, 4 bases at V and 2 bases at J, with 13 bases in the middle. The CDR3 length is 15 residues. The CDR3 sequence is CASSLQGRFTDTQYF. In DNA, the CDR3 is TGCGCCAGCAGCCTTCAGGGACGGTTCACAGATACGCAGTATTTT.

This clonotype has a handful of counts. The V gene is TRBV25-1, the J gene TRBJ2-5; D is undetermined. Germline V CDR1 and CDR2: MGHDK, SYGVNS. The CDR3 has 13 residues. With 10 bases removed from V and 4 bases from J, the gap between germline ends came to 16 bases. CDR3 nucleotides: TGTGCCACCTCCCTAGTATTTGGAGAGACCCAGTACTTC. Translated, it gives CATSLVFGETQYF.

The chain uses TRBV29-1 and TRBJ2-3, with D unresolved. V was cut by 7 bases and J by 0 bases, with 8 bases left in between. The CDR3 length is 12 residues. Germline V gives CDR1 SQVTM, CDR2 ANQGSEA. For the CDR3, the DNA is TGCAGCGGTGGGGTGAGCACAGATACGCAGTATTTT. It specifies CSGGVSTDTQYF.

The chain employs TRBV5-5 and TRBJ2-5, with TRBD2 matching 8 bases. Germline CDR1 SGHKS, CDR2 YYEKEE (reference sequence). The trim removed 2 bases at V and 5 bases at J, leaving 8 bases unmatched. The CDR3 runs 15 residues. The CDR3 reads CASSFSGAQLETQYF. DNA of the CDR3: TGTGCCAGCAGCTTTAGCGGGGCTCAGTTGGAGACCCAGTACTTC.

The V call is TRBV5-1, the J call TRBJ2-3; TRBD1 matches at 8 bases. The CDR3 extends over 15 amino acids. Germline CDR1 reads SGHRS; CDR2 reads YFSETQ. V shed 2 bases, J shed 6 bases, and the junction held 8 bases outside the gene matches. In nucleotides, the CDR3 is TGCGCCAGCAGCTTTGGGACAGGAATTAGCGATACGCAGTATTTT. As protein: CASSFGTGISDTQYF.

V and J are TRBV9 and TRBJ1-4; maybe TRBD1 (5 bases). Trimming shortened V by 3 bases and J by 4 bases, and 10 bases separated the two germline ends. The CDR3 sequence is 14 residues long. Germline values: CDR1 SGDLS, CDR2 YYNGEE. Written as DNA, the CDR3 is TGTGCCAGCAGCGCAACAGGATTTAATGAAAAACTGTTTTTT. Residues: CASSATGFNEKLFF.

The chain links TRBV6-5 to TRBJ2-5, with D perhaps being TRBD1 or TRBD2 (5 bases each). Trimming removed 0 bases at V and 4 bases at J, with 21 bases between. Germline assignment: CDR1 MNHEY and CDR2 SVGAGI. There are 18 residues in the CDR3. CDR3 loop: CASSYSNGRAGSGETQYF. DNA of the CDR3: TGTGCCAGCAGTTACTCGAATGGCAGGGCGGGCTCGGGAGAGACCCAGTACTTC.

The chain is built from TRBV6-6 and TRBJ2-7; tentative D call: TRBD1 (5 bases). This CDR3 is built from 13 residues. V shed 5 bases and J shed 1 base, with 9 bases lying between them. Germline lookup yields CDR1 MNHNY and CDR2 SVGAGI (reference sequence). CDR3 bases: TGTGCCAGCAGTCCGACAGCTTCCTACGAGCAGTACGTC. It codes for CASSPTASYEQYV.

This clonotype was counted a few times. V gene TRBV3-1 combines with J gene TRBJ2-7; 9 bases align to TRBD1. The V segment lost 3 bases and the J segment 6 bases; nucleotides outside the gene matches: 9. Germline lookup yields CDR1 LGHDT and CDR2 YNNKEL (reference sequence). CDR3 size: 15 residues. In DNA, the CDR3 is TGTGCCAGCAGCCAGGGACAGGGCCTGGGGGGCGAGCAGTACGTC. This sequence encodes CASSQGQGLGGEQYV.

CDR3 DNA: TGTGCCAGCACAGTAACGACGTTAGAGACCCAGTACTTC. Translating it yields CASTVTTLETQYF. The gene calls are TRBV6-2 or TRBV6-3 and TRBJ2-5, with D uncertain. Trimming cost V 7 bases and J 4 bases, with 13 bases left between them. CDR3 length: 13 amino acids. Germline values: CDR1 MNHEY, CDR2 SVGEGT.

The sample holds many counts of this clonotype. The V call is TRBV7-6, the J call TRBJ2-3; D perhaps matches TRBD2 (5 bases). The CDR3 sequence is 15 residues long. The V and J ends lost 6 bases and 5 bases respectively, with 18 bases between them. Looked up from germline, CDR1 is SGHVS and CDR2 is FNYEAQ. CDR3 region: CASSPTRASGDTQYF. For the CDR3, the DNA is TGTGCCAGCAGTCCCACTAGGGCCTCAGGAGATACGCAGTATTTT.

This clonotype was picked up a small number of times. J is TRBJ2-7 and V is TRBV20-1, with 8 bases lining up with TRBD2. Per germline, CDR1 DFQATT and CDR2 SNEGSKA (reference sequence). V lost 6 bases and J lost 3; bases outside the gene matches: 10. The CDR3 covers 14 residues. The CDR3 sequence: CSADGGARHYEQYV. For the CDR3, the DNA is TGCAGTGCCGACGGGGGGGCCCGCCACTACGAGCAGTACGTC.

The chain combines TRBV6-5 with TRBJ2-1, with D uncertain. The germline CDR1 and CDR2 sequences are MNHEY and SVGAGI. The CDR3 loop spans 14 amino acids. V shed 4 bases and J shed 7 bases, with 14 bases lying between them. CDR3 coding DNA: TGTGCCAGCAGTTCCGAGCGAACATGGAATGAGCAGTTCTTC. Translated, it gives CASSSERTWNEQFF.

This clonotype was counted only a few times. V gene TRBV4-3 combines with J gene TRBJ1-2; D gene ambiguous. The CDR3 spans 15 residues. Germline V lookup: CDR1 LGHNA, CDR2 YSLEER. V lost 0 bases and J 2 bases, leaving 10 bases between the germline ends. The CDR3 nucleotides are TGCGCCAGCAGCCAAGATTTGTTTCGGAACTATGGCTACACCTTC. This gives the protein CASSQDLFRNYGYTF.

This clonotype has just a few counts. The chain joins TRBV20-1 to TRBJ1-2, with 9 bases that match TRBD1. The CDR3 runs to 12 residues. The germline CDR1 and CDR2 sequences are DFQATT and SNEGSKA (reference sequence). Trimming removed 3 bases from V and 4 bases from J; junction bases left unmatched: 0. CDR3 sequence reads: CSARGQGYGYTF. The CDR3 DNA follows: TGCAGTGCTAGGGGACAGGGCTATGGCTACACCTTC.

This clonotype was recorded at least ten times. The chain links TRBV28 to TRBJ2-7; D call uncertain. V was trimmed by 5 bases and J by 5 bases, leaving 10 bases between them. CDR3 size: 12 residues. Germline CDR1 reads MDHEN; CDR2 reads SYDVKM. CDR3 nucleotide sequence: TGTGCCAGCAGTGGCCAGATAAACGAGCAGTACGTC. Its protein is CASSGQINEQYV.

This clonotype has a count of ten or more. The V and J genes are TRBV4-1 and TRBJ1-1; 7 positions match TRBD1. V lost 1 base and J lost 1; bases outside the gene matches: 0. Germline values: CDR1 MGHRA, CDR2 YSYEKL. This CDR3 contains 14 residues. The CDR3 DNA reads as TGCGCCAGCAGCCAAGCAGGGGGGAACACTGAAGCTTTCTTT. Translating gives CASSQAGGNTEAFF.

The rearrangement joins TRBV28 to TRBJ2-7, with D unclear. The CDR3 length is 11 residues. The germline V gene encodes CDR1 MDHEN and CDR2 SYDVKM. Deletions cut 5 bases from V and 4 bases from J, with 6 bases between. The CDR3 sequence: CASSGLYEQYV. CDR3 nucleotides: TGTGCCAGCAGTGGGTTATACGAGCAGTACGTC.

This clonotype has only a few counts. The genes are TRBV7-8 and TRBJ2-3, with TRBD2 as a possible D gene (6 bases). The germline CDR1 and CDR2 sequences are SGHVS and FQNEAQ. The V gene lost 5 bases and the J gene lost 6 bases, with 21 bases spanning the gap. CDR3 length: 16 amino acids. Written as DNA, the CDR3 is TGTGCCAGCAGCGACGAGACGATCTTCGGGACTGATACGCAGTATTTT. Translation: CASSDETIFGTDTQYF.

At least ten counts were recorded for this clonotype. The chain carries TRBV5-1 and TRBJ2-7, with TRBD1 matching over 9 bases. Germline CDR1 reads SGHRS; CDR2 reads YFSETQ. Unmatched junction bases numbered 13, after V lost 4 bases and J lost 5 bases. The CDR3 sequence is 16 residues long. DNA of the CDR3: TGCGCCAGCAGCACTGGACAGGGGTTAGTCGGGGACGAGCAGTACTTC. It specifies CASSTGQGLVGDEQYF.

The chain links TRBV28 to TRBJ2-5; no reliable D call. Trimming removed 6 bases from V and 9 bases from J, with 11 bases in between. This CDR3 has 11 amino acids. From germline, CDR1 is MDHEN and CDR2 SYDVKM. The CDR3: CASSTLTPQYF. Here the CDR3 DNA reads TGTGCCAGCAGCACCCTCACGCCCCAGTACTTC.